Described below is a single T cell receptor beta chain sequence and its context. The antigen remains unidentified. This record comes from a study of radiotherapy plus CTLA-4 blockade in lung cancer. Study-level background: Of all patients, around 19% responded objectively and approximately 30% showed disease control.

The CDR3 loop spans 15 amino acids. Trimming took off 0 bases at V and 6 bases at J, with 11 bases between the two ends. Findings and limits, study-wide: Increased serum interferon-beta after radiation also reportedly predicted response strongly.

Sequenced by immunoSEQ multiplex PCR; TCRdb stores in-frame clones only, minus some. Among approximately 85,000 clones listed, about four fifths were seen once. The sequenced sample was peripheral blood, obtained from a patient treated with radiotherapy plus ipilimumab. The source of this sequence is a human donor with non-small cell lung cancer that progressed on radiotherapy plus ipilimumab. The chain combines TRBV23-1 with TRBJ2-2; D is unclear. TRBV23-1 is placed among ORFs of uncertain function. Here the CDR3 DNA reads TGCGCCAGCAGTCAATCGATCCAATGGCCCGGGGAGCTGTTTTTT. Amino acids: CASSQSIQWPGELFF.